This TCR beta chain stems from a study of control samples from healthy donors and cancer patients. Profiling relied on immunoSEQ multiplex PCR, and the TCRdb table lists in-frame clones only, not all of them. The sample shows about 140,000 clones, about 90% of them seen only once. The CDR3 sequence is 16 residues long. The V and J ends lost 7 bases and 5 bases respectively, with 23 bases between them. Germline CDR1 reads SSHAT; CDR2 reads FNYEAQ (reference sequence). This TCR derives from a man aged 18 to 29 in good health. The chain couples TRBV7-7 to TRBJ2-5, with D perhaps matching TRBD2 (6 bases). Sequencing used blood. The CDR3 reads CASIPPREGGVETQYF. The CDR3 coding sequence is TGTGCCAGCATCCCCCCTCGGGAAGGCGGGGTGGAGACCCAGTACTTC.